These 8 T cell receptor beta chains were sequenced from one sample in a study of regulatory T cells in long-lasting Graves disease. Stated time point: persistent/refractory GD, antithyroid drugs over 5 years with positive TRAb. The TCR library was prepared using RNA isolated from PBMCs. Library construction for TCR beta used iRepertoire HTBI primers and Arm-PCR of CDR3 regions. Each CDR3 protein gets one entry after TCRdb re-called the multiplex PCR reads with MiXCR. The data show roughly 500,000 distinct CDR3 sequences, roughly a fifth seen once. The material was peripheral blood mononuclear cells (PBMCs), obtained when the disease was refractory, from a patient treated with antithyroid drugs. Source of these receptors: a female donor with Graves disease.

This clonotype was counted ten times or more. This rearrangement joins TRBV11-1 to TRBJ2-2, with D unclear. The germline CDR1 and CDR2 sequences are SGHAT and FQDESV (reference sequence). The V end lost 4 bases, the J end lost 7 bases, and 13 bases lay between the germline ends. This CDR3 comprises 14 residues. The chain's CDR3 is CASSWGLFDGELFF. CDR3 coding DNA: TGTGCCAGCAGCTGGGGATTGTTTGACGGGGAGCTGTTTTTT.

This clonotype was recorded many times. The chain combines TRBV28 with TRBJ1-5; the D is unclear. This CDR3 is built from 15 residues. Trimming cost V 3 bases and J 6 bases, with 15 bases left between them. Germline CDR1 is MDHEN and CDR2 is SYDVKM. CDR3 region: CASSFYGLGSQPQHF. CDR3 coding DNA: TGTGCCAGCAGTTTTTATGGCTTAGGGAGTCAGCCCCAGCATTTT.

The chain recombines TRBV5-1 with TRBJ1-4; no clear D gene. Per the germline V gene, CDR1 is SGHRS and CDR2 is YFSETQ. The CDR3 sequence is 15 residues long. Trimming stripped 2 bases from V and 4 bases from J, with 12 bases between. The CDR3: CASSFSEASNEKLFF. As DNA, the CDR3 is TGCGCCAGCAGCTTCTCGGAGGCAAGTAATGAAAAACTGTTTTTT.

CDR3 residues: CASAPFHRRYEQYF. Here the CDR3 DNA reads TGTGCCAGTGCCCCTTTCCACCGTCGGTACGAGCAGTACTTC. This sequence joins TRBV3-1 and TRBJ2-7; D ambiguous. Germline CDR1 is LGHDT and CDR2 is YNNKEL (reference sequence). The CDR3 length is 14 residues. V was pared by 9 bases and J by 4 bases, with 19 bases between.

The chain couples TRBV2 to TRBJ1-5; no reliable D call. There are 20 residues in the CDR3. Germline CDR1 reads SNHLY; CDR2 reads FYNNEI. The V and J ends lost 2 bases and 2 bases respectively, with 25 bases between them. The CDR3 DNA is TGTGCCAGCAGTGAATATTTGCCAGGTCCCGGAGAGGAGGGCAATCAGCCCCAGCATTTT. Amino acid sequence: CASSEYLPGPGEEGNQPQHF.

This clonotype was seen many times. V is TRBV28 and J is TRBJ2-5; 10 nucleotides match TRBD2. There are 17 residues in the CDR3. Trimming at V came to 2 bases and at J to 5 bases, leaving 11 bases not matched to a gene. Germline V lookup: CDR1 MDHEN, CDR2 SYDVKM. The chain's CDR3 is CASSLTGWLAGVETQYF. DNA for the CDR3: TGTGCCAGCAGTTTAACGGGATGGCTAGCGGGGGTTGAGACCCAGTACTTC. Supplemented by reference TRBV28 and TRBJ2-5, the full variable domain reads DVKVTQSSRYLVKRTGEKVFLECVQDMDHENMFWYRQDPGLGLRLIYFSYDVKMKEKGDIPEGYSVSREKKERFSLILESASTNQTSMYLCASSLTGWLAGVETQYFGPGTRLLVL.

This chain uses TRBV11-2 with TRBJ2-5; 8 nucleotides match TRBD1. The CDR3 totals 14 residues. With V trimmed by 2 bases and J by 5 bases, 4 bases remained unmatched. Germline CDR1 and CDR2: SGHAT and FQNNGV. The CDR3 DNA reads TGTGCCAGCAGCTTAAATTCAGGGGGCGAGACCCAGTACTTC. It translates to CASSLNSGGETQYF.

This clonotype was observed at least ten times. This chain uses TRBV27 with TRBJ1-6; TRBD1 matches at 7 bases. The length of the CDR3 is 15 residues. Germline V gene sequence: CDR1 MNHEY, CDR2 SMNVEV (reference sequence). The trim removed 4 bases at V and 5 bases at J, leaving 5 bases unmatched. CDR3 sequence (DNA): TGTGCCAGCAGTTCCCGGGACAGCCATAATTCACCCCTCCACTTT. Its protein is CASSSRDSHNSPLHF.